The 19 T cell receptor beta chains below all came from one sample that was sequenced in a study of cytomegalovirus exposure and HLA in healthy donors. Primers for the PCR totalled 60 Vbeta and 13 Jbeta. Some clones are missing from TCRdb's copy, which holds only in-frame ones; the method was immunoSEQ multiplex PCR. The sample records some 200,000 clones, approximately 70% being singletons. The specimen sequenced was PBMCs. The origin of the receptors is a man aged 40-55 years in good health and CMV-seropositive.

The CDR3 nucleotides are TGTGCCAGCAGCGGGGGGACAGGGGGCCACGAGCAGTACTTC. Encoded protein: CASSGGTGGHEQYF. V usage is TRBV7-2 and J usage is TRBJ2-7; 12 positions agree with TRBD1. Unmatched junction bases numbered 4, after V lost 5 bases and J lost 5 bases. Germline lookup yields CDR1 SGHTA and CDR2 FQGNSA. The CDR3 consists of 14 residues. Full variable domain (remainder filled in from reference TRBV7-2 and TRBJ2-7): GAGVSQSPSNKVTEKGKDVELRCDPISGHTALYWYRQSLGQGLEFLIYFQGNSAPDKSGLPSDRFSAERTGGSVSTLTIQRTQQEDSAVYLCASSGGTGGHEQYFGPGTRLTVT.

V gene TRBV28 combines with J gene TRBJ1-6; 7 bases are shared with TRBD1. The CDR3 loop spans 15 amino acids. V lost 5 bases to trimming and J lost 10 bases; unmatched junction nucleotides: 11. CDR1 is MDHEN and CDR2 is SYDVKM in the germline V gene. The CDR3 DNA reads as TGTGCCAGCAGTAAGACCACAGGGGCTCGATCACCCCTCCACTTT. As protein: CASSKTTGARSPLHF. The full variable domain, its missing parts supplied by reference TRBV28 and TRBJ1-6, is DVKVTQSSRYLVKRTGEKVFLECVQDMDHENMFWYRQDPGLGLRLIYFSYDVKMKEKGDIPEGYSVSREKKERFSLILESASTNQTSMYLCASSKTTGARSPLHFGNGTRLTVT.

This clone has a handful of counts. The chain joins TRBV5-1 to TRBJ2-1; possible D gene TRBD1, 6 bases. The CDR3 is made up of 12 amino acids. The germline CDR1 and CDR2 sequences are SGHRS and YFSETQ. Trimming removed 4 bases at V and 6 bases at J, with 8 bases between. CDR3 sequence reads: CASSEQGNEQFF. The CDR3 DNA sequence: TGCGCCAGCAGCGAACAGGGCAATGAGCAGTTCTTC.

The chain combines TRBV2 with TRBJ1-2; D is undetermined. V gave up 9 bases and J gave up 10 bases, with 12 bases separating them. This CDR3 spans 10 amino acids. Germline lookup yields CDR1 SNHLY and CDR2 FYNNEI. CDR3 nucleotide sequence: TGTGCCAGGAGGGTTTCCCTCTACACCTTC. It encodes CARRVSLYTF.

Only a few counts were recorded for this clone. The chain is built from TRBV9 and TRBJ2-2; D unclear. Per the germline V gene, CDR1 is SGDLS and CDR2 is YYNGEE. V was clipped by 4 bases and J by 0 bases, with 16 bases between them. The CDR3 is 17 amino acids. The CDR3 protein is CASSPSDLTANTGELFF. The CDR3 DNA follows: TGTGCCAGCAGCCCTAGTGACCTTACCGCGAACACCGGGGAGCTGTTTTTT. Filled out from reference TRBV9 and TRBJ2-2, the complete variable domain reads DSGVTQTPKHLITATGQRVTLRCSPRSGDLSVYWYQQSLDQGLQFLIQYYNGEERAKGNILERFSAQQFPDLHSELNLSSLELGDSALYFCASSPSDLTANTGELFFGEGSRLTVL.

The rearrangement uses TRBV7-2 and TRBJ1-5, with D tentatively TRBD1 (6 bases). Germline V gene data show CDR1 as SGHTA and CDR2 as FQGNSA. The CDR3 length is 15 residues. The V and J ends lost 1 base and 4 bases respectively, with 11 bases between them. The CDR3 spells CASSLVDRLNQPQHF. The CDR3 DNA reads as TGTGCCAGCAGCTTAGTAGACAGGCTTAATCAGCCCCAGCATTTT.

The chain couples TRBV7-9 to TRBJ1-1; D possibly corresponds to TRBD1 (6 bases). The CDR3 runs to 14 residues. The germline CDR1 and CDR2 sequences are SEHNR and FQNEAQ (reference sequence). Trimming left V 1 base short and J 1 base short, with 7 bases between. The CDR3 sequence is CASSLGGQNTEAFF. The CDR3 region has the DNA TGTGCCAGCAGCTTAGGGGGGCAGAACACTGAAGCTTTCTTT.

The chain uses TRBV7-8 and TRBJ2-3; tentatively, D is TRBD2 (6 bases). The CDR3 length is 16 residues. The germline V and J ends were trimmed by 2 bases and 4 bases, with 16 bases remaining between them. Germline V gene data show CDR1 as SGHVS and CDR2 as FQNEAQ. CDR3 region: CASSLWSSGRADTQYF. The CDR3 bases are TGTGCCAGCAGCTTATGGTCTTCCGGGAGAGCAGATACGCAGTATTTT.

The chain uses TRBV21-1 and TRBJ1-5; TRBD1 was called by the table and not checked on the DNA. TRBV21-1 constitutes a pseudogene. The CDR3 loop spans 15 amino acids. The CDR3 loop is CASSKSPGHNQPQHF. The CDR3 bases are TGTGCCAGCAGCAAATCCCCAGGACACAATCAGCCCCAGCATTTT.

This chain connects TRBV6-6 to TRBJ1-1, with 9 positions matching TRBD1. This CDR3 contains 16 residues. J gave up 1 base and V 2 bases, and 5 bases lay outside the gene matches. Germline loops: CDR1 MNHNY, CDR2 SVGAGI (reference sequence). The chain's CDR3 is CASSYQRTGANTEAFF. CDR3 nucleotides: TGTGCCAGCAGTTACCAACGGACAGGGGCGAACACTGAAGCTTTCTTT.

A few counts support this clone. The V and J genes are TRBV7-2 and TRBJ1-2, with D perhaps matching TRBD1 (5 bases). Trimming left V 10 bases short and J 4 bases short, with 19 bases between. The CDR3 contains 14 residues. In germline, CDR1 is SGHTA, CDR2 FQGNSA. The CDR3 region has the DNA TGTGCCATCCCTCCAGGGAATTATGGCTATGGCTACACCTTC. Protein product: CAIPPGNYGYGYTF.

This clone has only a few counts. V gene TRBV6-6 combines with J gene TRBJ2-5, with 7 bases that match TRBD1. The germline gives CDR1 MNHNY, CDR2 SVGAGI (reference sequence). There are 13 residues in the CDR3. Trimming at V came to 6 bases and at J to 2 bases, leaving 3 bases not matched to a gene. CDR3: CASRGDRQETQYF. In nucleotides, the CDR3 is TGTGCCAGCAGGGGGGACAGACAAGAGACCCAGTACTTC.

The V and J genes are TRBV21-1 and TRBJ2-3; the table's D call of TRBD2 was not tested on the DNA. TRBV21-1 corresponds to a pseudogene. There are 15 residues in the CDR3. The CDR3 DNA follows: TGTGCCAGCAGACGGAGGGGCCGGATAGCAGATACGCAGTATTTT. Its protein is CASRRRGRIADTQYF.

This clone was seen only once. The DNA for the CDR3 is TGCGCCAGCAGTCTCGATCAGCCCCAGCATTTT. This gives the protein CASSLDQPQHF. This chain links TRBV4-1 with TRBJ1-5, with no clear D. The CDR3 covers 11 residues. The V and J ends lost 6 bases and 5 bases respectively, with 5 bases between them. Looked up from germline, CDR1 is MGHRA and CDR2 is YSYEKL.

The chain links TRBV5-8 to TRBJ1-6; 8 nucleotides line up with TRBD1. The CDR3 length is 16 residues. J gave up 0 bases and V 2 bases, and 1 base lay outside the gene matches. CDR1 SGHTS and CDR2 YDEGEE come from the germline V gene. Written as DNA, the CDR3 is TGTGCCAGCAGCTTCACAGGGGGCTCCTATAATTCACCCCTCCACTTT. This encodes CASSFTGGSYNSPLHF.

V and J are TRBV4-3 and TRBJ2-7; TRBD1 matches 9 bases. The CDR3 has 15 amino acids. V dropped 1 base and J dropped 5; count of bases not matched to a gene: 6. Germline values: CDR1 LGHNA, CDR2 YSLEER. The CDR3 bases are TGCGCCAGCAGCCAAGGTAACAGGGGGCAGAACGAGCAGTACTTC. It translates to CASSQGNRGQNEQYF.

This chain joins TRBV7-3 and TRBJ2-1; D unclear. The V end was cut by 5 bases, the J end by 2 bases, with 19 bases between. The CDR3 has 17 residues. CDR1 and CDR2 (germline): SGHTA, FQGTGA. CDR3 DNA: TGTGCCAGCAGCCTCCACGCCCCCACGGTCGCCTACAATGAGCAGTTCTTC. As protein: CASSLHAPTVAYNEQFF.

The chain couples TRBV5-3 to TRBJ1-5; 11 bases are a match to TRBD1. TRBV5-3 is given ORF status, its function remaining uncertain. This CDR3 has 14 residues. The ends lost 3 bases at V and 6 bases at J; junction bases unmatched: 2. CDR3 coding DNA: TGTGCCAGAAGCTGGGGACAGGGGGGTCAGCCCCAGCATTTT. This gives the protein CARSWGQGGQPQHF.

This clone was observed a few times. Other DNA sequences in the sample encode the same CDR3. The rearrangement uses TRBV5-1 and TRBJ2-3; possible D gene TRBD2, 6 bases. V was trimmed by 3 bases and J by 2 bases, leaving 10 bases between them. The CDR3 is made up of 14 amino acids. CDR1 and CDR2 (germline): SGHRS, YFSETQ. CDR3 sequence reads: CASSWGLVTDTQYF. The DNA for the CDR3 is TGCGCCAGCAGCTGGGGACTTGTCACAGATACGCAGTATTTT.